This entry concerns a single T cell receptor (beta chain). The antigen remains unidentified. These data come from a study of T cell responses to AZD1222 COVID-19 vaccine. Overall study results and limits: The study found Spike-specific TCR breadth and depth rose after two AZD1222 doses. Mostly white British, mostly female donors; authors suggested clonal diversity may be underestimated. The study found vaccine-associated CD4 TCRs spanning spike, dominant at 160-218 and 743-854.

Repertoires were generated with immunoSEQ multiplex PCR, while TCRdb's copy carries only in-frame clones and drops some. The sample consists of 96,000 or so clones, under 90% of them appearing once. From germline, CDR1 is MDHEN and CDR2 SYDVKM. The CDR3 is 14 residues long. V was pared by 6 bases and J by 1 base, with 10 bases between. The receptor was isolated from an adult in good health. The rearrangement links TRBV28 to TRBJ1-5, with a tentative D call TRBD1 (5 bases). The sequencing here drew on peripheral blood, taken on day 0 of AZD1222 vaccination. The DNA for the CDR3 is TGTGCCAGCAGGCCCCGGGACAGCAATCAGCCCCAGCATTTT. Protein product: CASRPRDSNQPQHF.